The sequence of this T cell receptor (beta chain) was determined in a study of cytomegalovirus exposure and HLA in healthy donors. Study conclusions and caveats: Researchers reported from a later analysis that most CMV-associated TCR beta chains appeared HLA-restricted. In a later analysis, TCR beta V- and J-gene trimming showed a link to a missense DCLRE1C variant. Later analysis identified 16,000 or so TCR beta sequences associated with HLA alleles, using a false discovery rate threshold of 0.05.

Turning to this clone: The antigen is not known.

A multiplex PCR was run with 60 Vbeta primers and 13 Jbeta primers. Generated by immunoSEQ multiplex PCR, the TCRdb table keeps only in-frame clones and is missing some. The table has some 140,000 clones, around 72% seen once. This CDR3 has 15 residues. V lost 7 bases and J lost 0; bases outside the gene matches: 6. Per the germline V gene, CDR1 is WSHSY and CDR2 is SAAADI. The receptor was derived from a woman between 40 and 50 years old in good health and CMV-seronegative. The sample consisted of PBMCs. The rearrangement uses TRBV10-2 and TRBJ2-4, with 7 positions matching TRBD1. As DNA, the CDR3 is TGCGCCAGCATGACAGGGATCCGAGCCAAAAACATTCAGTACTTC. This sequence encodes CASMTGIRAKNIQYF.